The source of this TCR beta chain is a study of tumor-infiltrating lymphocytes in primary liver carcinoma. Study in general: All lesions had stage T1-T3 N0M0 and roughly 4 to 11 cm widths.

Germline values: CDR1 SGHDT, CDR2 YYEEEE. This CDR3 contains 18 residues. In regard to this clonotype: Its antigen is not known. A clone one base away is much larger, so this may be a read error.

The study's findings and limits: Tumors reached a significantly greater top-250-clone fraction than blood did (p = 0.039).

TCR beta cDNA came from roughly 0.45 ug total RNA, primed with a constant-region primer. Libraries covering TCR beta were generated through three nested multiplex PCR rounds (using a slightly modified ARM-PCR). TRBV1-TRBV30 forward primers and a C-beta reverse primer were used in the first two PCR rounds, which each ran for approximately 11 cycles. TCRdb re-called the multiplex PCR reads through MiXCR, storing one row per CDR3 protein. The sample yields approximately 300,000 distinct CDR3 sequences, around three fifths seen once. Unsorted whole blood served as the source of blood RNA, and germline DNA was extracted as well. Around 3.9 milliliters of peripheral blood were drawn preoperatively.

Input material: peripheral blood. V gene TRBV5-6 combines with J gene TRBJ1-5, with 11 bases that match TRBD1. The source of this sequence is a man in his forties with primary liver carcinoma and hepatitis B virus infection. In DNA, the CDR3 is TGTGCCAACAGCATGAACGGACAGGGGGCCGGTAGCAATCAGCCCCAGCATTTT. Translation: CANSMNGQGAGSNQPQHF.